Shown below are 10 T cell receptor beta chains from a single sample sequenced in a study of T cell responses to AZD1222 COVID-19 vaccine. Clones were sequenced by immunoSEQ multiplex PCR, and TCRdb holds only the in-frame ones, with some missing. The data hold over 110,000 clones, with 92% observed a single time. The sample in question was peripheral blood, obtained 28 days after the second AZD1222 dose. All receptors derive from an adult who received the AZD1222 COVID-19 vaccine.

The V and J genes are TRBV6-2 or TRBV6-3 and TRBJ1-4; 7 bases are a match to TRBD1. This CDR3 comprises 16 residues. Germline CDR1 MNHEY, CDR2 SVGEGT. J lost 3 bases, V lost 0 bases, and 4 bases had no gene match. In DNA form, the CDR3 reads TGTGCCAGCAGTTACTCGACGGACAGGCCTAATGAAAAACTGTTTTTT. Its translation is CASSYSTDRPNEKLFF.

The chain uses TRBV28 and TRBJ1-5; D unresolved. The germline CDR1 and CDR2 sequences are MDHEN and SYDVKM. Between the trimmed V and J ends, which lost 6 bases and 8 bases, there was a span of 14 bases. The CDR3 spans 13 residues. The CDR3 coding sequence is TGTGCCAGCAGCATTCTGACCCCAAAGCCCCAGCATTTT. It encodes CASSILTPKPQHF.

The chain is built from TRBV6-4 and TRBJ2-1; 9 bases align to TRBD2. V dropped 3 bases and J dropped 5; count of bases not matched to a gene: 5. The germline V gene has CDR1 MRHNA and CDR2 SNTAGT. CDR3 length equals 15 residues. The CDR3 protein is CASSEVAGENNEQFF. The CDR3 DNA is TGTGCCAGCAGTGAGGTAGCGGGGGAGAACAATGAGCAGTTCTTC.

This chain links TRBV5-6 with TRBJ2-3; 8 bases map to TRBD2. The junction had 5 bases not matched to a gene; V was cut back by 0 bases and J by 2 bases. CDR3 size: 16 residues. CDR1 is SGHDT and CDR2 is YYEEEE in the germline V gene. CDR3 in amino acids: CASSLVAGGPTDTQYF. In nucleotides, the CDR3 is TGTGCCAGCAGCTTGGTTGCGGGGGGCCCCACAGATACGCAGTATTTT.

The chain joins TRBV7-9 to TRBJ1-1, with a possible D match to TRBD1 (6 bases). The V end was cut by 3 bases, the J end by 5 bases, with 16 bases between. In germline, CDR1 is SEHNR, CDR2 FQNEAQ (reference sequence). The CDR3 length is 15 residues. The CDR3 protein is CASSLHYREVTEAFF. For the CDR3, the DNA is TGTGCCAGCAGCTTGCACTACAGGGAGGTGACTGAAGCTTTCTTT.

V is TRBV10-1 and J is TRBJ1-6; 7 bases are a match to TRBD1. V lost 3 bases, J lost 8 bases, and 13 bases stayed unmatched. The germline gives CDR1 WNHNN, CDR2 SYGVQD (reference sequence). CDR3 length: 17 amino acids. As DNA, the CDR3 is TGCGCCAGCAGTGAAACAGGGGTTGGGATGGTTGATTCACCCCTCCACTTT. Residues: CASSETGVGMVDSPLHF.

The CDR3, as DNA: TGTGCCAGCAGCTTTACTGGACAGGGGGCGCGAGGAAACACCATATATTTT. Protein product: CASSFTGQGARGNTIYF. V is TRBV11-2 and J is TRBJ1-3, with 11 bases lining up with TRBD1. This CDR3 is built from 17 residues. Unmatched junction bases numbered 8, after V lost 3 bases and J lost 4 bases. CDR1 is SGHAT, CDR2 FQNNGV, per germline.

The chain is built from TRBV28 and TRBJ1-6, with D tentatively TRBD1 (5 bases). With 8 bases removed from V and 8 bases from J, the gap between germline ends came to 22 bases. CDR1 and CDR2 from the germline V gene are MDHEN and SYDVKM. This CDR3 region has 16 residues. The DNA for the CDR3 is TGTGCCAGCGTTGGTTTACCAGGGAGGGTCGATTCACCCCTCCACTTT. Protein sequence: CASVGLPGRVDSPLHF. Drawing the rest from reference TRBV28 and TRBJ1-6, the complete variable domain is DVKVTQSSRYLVKRTGEKVFLECVQDMDHENMFWYRQDPGLGLRLIYFSYDVKMKEKGDIPEGYSVSREKKERFSLILESASTNQTSMYLCASVGLPGRVDSPLHFGNGTRLTVT.

This CDR3 reads CASSFGTSAHYEQYV. The CDR3 coding sequence is TGTGCCAGCAGCTTCGGGACTAGCGCCCACTACGAGCAGTACGTC. The genes are TRBV5-6 and TRBJ2-7; 10 bases align to TRBD2. Losses at the gene ends were 2 bases for V and 3 bases for J; bases not matched to a gene: 5. CDR1 and CDR2 from the germline V gene are SGHDT and YYEEEE. CDR3 length: 15 amino acids.

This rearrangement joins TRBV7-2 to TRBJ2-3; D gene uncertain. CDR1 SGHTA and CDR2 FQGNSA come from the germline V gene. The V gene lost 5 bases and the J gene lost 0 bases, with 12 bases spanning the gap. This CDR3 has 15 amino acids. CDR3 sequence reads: CASSPRNPSTDTQYF. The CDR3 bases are TGTGCCAGCAGCCCCCGAAACCCGAGCACAGATACGCAGTATTTT.